These 15 T cell receptor beta chains came from one sample sequenced in a study of cytomegalovirus exposure and HLA in healthy donors. PCR used 60 Vbeta primers and 13 Jbeta primers. Clones were sequenced by immunoSEQ multiplex PCR, and TCRdb holds only the in-frame ones, with some missing. The sample lists 110,000 to 150,000 clones, approximately 80% seen once, with 2% to 3% in the top ten. The source material was PBMCs. Receptors originate from a woman aged 18-29 years in good health and CMV-seropositive.

The chain employs TRBV7-6 and TRBJ2-4, with 8 bases fitting TRBD2. The CDR3 length is 16 residues. Germline values: CDR1 SGHVS, CDR2 FNYEAQ. Trimming took 6 bases from V and 1 from J; bases not matched to a gene: 8. The CDR3 is CASSLTGGGAKNIQYF. In DNA form, the CDR3 reads TGTGCCAGCAGTCTAACGGGGGGGGGTGCCAAAAACATTCAGTACTTC. Full variable domain (outside the CDR3, taken from reference TRBV7-6 and TRBJ2-4): GAGVSQSPRYKVTKRGQDVALRCDPISGHVSLYWYRQALGQGPEFLTYFNYEAQQDKSGLPNDRFSAERPEGSISTLTIQRTEQRDSAMYRCASSLTGGGAKNIQYFGAGTRLSVL.

The chain couples TRBV7-2 to TRBJ1-1; weak D call: TRBD1 (6 bases). V lost 5 bases and J lost 0, with 10 bases in between. CDR1 and CDR2 from the germline V gene are SGHTA and FQGNSA. CDR3 size: 14 residues. The CDR3 loop is CASSPTGMNTEAFF. Written as DNA, the CDR3 is TGTGCCAGCAGCCCGACAGGAATGAACACTGAAGCTTTCTTT. The full variable domain, rest sourced from reference TRBV7-2 and TRBJ1-1, is GAGVSQSPSNKVTEKGKDVELRCDPISGHTALYWYRQSLGQGLEFLIYFQGNSAPDKSGLPSDRFSAERTGGSVSTLTIQRTQQEDSAVYLCASSPTGMNTEAFFGQGTRLTVV.

This clone came up a few times. One junction end does not reproduce the germline sequence, and a read error may be involved. V is TRBV7-9 and J is TRBJ1-5, with 11 bases lining up with TRBD1. This CDR3 region has 16 residues. CDR1 and CDR2 (germline): SEHNR, FQNEAQ (reference sequence). CDR3 protein: CSSSLEGTGGNQPQHF. As DNA, the CDR3 is TGTTCCAGCAGCTTAGAAGGGACAGGGGGGAATCAGCCCCAGCATTTT.

The CDR3 sequence is CASSIQGGEQFF. In nucleotides, the CDR3 is TGTGCCAGTAGTATACAGGGGGGTGAGCAGTTCTTC. J is TRBJ2-1 and V is TRBV19, with a possible D match to TRBD1 (7 bases). Looked up from germline, CDR1 is LNHDA and CDR2 is SQIVND (reference sequence). V gave up 2 bases and J gave up 9 bases, with 8 bases separating them. The CDR3 sequence is 12 residues long.

V and J are TRBV6-5 and TRBJ2-3; maybe TRBD1 (6 bases). The CDR3 is 16 residues long. V lost 2 bases and J lost 4, with 16 bases in between. Germline V lookup: CDR1 MNHEY, CDR2 SVGAGI. The CDR3 DNA follows: TGTGCCAGCAGTTACGCAGGGGTCCGGCGTCCAGATACGCAGTATTTT. Translation: CASSYAGVRRPDTQYF.

This sequence joins TRBV10-1 and TRBJ2-2; D gene unclear. The CDR3 sequence is 12 residues long. Germline values: CDR1 WNHNN, CDR2 SYGVQD (reference sequence). The V end lost 5 bases, the J end lost 4 bases, and 5 bases lay between the germline ends. CDR3 nucleotide sequence: TGCGCCAGCAGTCGGAGCACCGGGGAGCTGTTTTTT. It translates to CASSRSTGELFF.

V usage is TRBV6-4 and J usage is TRBJ2-7; D may be TRBD1 (6 bases). Trimming pared 2 bases from V and 2 bases from J, leaving 7 bases between. This CDR3 has 13 amino acids. Per the germline V gene, CDR1 is MRHNA and CDR2 is SNTAGT. CDR3 in amino acids: CASSDDRTYEQYF. CDR3 nucleotide sequence: TGTGCCAGCAGTGACGACAGGACCTACGAGCAGTACTTC.

This chain links TRBV5-5 with TRBJ1-1; the D is unclear. The germline gives CDR1 SGHKS, CDR2 YYEKEE (reference sequence). The CDR3 has 14 residues. Trimming took 0 bases from V and 4 from J, leaving 10 bases between them. The CDR3: CASSLAHRGTEAFF. The CDR3 bases are TGTGCCAGCAGCTTGGCCCACCGCGGCACTGAAGCTTTCTTT.

The J gene is TRBJ2-3, the V gene TRBV4-1, with D unresolved. Trimming took off 5 bases at V and 2 bases at J, with 17 bases between the two ends. The CDR3 extends over 16 amino acids. CDR1 is MGHRA and CDR2 is YSYEKL in the germline V gene. The CDR3 loop is CASSDLFDGATDTQYF. In DNA, the CDR3 is TGCGCCAGCAGCGACCTCTTTGACGGAGCCACAGATACGCAGTATTTT.

This clone was seen only a few times. The CDR3 coding sequence is TGTGCCACCAGACAGTATAGCAATCAGCCCCAGCATTTT. Its protein product is CATRQYSNQPQHF. The chain joins TRBV2 to TRBJ1-5; tentatively, D is TRBD1 (5 bases). V lost 10 bases to trimming and J lost 0 bases, with 10 bases between them. Germline loops: CDR1 SNHLY, CDR2 FYNNEI. The CDR3 spans 13 residues.

This clone occurred once. The chain couples TRBV6-1 to TRBJ1-5; 7 nucleotides align to TRBD1. V gave up 7 bases and J gave up 4 bases; unmatched junction bases: 7. The CDR3 has 14 residues. Per germline, CDR1 MNHNS and CDR2 SASEGT. CDR3 region: CASNRDSYNQPQHF. In nucleotides, the CDR3 is TGTGCCAGCAATAGGGACAGCTATAATCAGCCCCAGCATTTT.

The chain is built from TRBV14 and TRBJ2-1, with 13 bases that match TRBD2. V gave up 1 base and J gave up 1 base; unmatched junction bases: 10. The CDR3 is 20 residues long. The germline CDR1 and CDR2 sequences are SGHDN and FVKESK. The CDR3 loop is CASSQVSRTSGGFSYNEQFF. Written as DNA, the CDR3 is TGTGCCAGCAGCCAAGTTAGTCGGACTAGCGGGGGTTTTTCCTACAATGAGCAGTTCTTC.

The chain recombines TRBV6-5 with TRBJ1-1, with 8 bases matching TRBD1. The V gene's germline CDR1 is MNHEY and CDR2 SVGAGI. Losses at the gene ends were 6 bases for V and 0 bases for J; bases not matched to a gene: 3. The CDR3 extends over 14 amino acids. The CDR3 spells CASRVGQVNTEAFF. CDR3 DNA sequence: TGTGCCAGCAGAGTGGGACAGGTGAACACTGAAGCTTTCTTT.

The CDR3 bases are TGCGCCAGCAGCCAAGTGGGCCAGAGCACAGATACGCAGTATTTT. It translates to CASSQVGQSTDTQYF. The V call is TRBV4-1, the J call TRBJ2-3; D not certain. Germline V gene data show CDR1 as MGHRA and CDR2 as YSYEKL. This CDR3 has 15 amino acids. With 1 base removed from V and 0 bases from J, the gap between germline ends came to 8 bases.

The chain couples TRBV21-1 to TRBJ1-5. TRBV21-1 is given as a pseudogene. This CDR3 is built from 14 residues. The CDR3 DNA reads as TGTGCCAGCAGCATGGAGAGGGTGGGTCAGCCCCAGCATTTT. Amino acids: CASSMERVGQPQHF.